One and the same sample provided the 14 T cell receptor beta chains below, sequenced in a study of shared clonotypes between healthy human individuals. Sequencing was performed with immunoSEQ multiplex PCR; in TCRdb, only in-frame clones are kept and a portion is missing. The sample holds roughly 2 million clones, approximately 94% seen once. Material for sequencing was naive CD4+ T cells sorted from blood. Subset here: CD45RA+ positively selected. The receptor set was obtained from a man aged 18 to 30 in good health.

The genes are TRBV6-1 and TRBJ2-1; 10 bases are shared with TRBD2. The CDR3 extends over 18 amino acids. Germline V CDR1 and CDR2: MNHNS, SASEGT. Losses at the gene ends were 1 base for V and 4 bases for J; bases not matched to a gene: 10. The chain's CDR3 is CASSEDVAGGPGYNEQFF. For the CDR3, the DNA is TGTGCCAGCAGTGAAGACGTAGCGGGAGGTCCGGGATACAATGAGCAGTTCTTC.

This clone was seen just once. The chain is built from TRBV27 and TRBJ1-5; TRBD1 matches at 7 bases. The J segment lost 4 bases and the V segment lost 6 bases, leaving 9 bases of the junction unmatched. The length of the CDR3 is 15 residues. CDR1 is MNHEY and CDR2 is SMNVEV in the germline V gene (reference sequence). DNA of the CDR3: TGTGCCAGCAGACCCGGGACAGACGGTAATCAGCCCCAGCATTTT. It is translated as CASRPGTDGNQPQHF.

The chain couples TRBV6-1 to TRBJ2-3, with 9 bases aligning to TRBD1. Unmatched junction bases numbered 6, after V lost 6 bases and J lost 5 bases. Germline CDR1 reads MNHNS; CDR2 reads SASEGT. This CDR3 has 14 amino acids. For the CDR3, the DNA is TGTGCCAGCAGATCCACAGGGGGCCTAGATACGCAGTATTTT. Translated, it gives CASRSTGGLDTQYF.

The chain recombines TRBV2 with TRBJ1-1, with 7 nucleotides matching TRBD1. V shed 5 bases and J 4 bases; nucleotides not matched to a gene: 7. Germline CDR1 reads SNHLY; CDR2 reads FYNNEI. The CDR3 length is 14 residues. Written as DNA, the CDR3 is TGTGCCAGCAGTCGAATCGCAGGGGGCACTGAAGCTTTCTTT. This translates into CASSRIAGGTEAFF.

The chain has TRBV6-6 and TRBJ2-1; 11 nucleotides align to TRBD2. CDR3 size: 14 residues. CDR1 and CDR2 from the germline V gene are MNHNY and SVGAGI (reference sequence). V was pared by 7 bases and J by 8 bases, with 7 bases of the junction left unmatched. CDR3 sequence (DNA): TGTGCCAGCATCAGACTAGCGGGGTCGGATGAGCAGTTCTTC. Residues: CASIRLAGSDEQFF.

The chain links TRBV18 to TRBJ1-5; tentatively, D is TRBD1 (6 bases). Trimming stripped 0 bases from V and 0 bases from J, with 12 bases between. This CDR3 has 17 residues. CDR1 and CDR2 (germline): KGHSH, LQKENI. CDR3 loop: CASSPPNGQLSNQPQHF. CDR3 coding DNA: TGTGCCAGCTCACCACCCAACGGACAGCTTAGCAATCAGCCCCAGCATTTT.

A word on this clone: This same CDR3 is encoded by further DNA sequences in the sample. This sequence joins TRBV30 and TRBJ1-2; D gene unclear. Germline V gene data show CDR1 as GTSNPN and CDR2 as SVGIG (reference sequence). This CDR3 comprises 13 residues. V was shortened by 2 bases and J by 5 bases, with 12 bases between the two germline ends. The CDR3 region is CAWSMTATYGYTF. CDR3 DNA sequence: TGTGCCTGGAGTATGACCGCAACATATGGCTACACCTTC.

V usage is TRBV2 and J usage is TRBJ1-1; D might be TRBD1 (6 bases). Trimming took off 5 bases at V and 5 bases at J, with 12 bases between the two ends. CDR3 length: 13 amino acids. Germline V gives CDR1 SNHLY, CDR2 FYNNEI. The CDR3 DNA sequence: TGTGCCAGCAGTAAGGACAGCTGGACTGAAGCTTTCTTT. Protein product: CASSKDSWTEAFF.

The chain uses TRBV4-3 and TRBJ2-7; D could derive from TRBD1 or TRBD2 (5 bases each). In germline, CDR1 is LGHNA, CDR2 YSLEER. V lost 1 base and J 2 bases, leaving 12 bases between the germline ends. CDR3 length: 15 amino acids. Here the CDR3 DNA reads TGCGCCAGCAGCCAAGCCCGGGACGGACCCTACGAGCAGTACTTC. Residues: CASSQARDGPYEQYF.

CDR3 nucleotides: TGTGCCAGCAGTTACAAAGGAGAGGGGCTCTATGGCTACACCTTC. Its protein is CASSYKGEGLYGYTF. This chain uses TRBV6-5 with TRBJ1-2; a possible D gene is TRBD1 (5 bases). Trimming stripped 2 bases from V and 4 bases from J, with 14 bases between. The germline V gene encodes CDR1 MNHEY and CDR2 SVGAGI. This CDR3 region has 15 residues.

The CDR3 loop reads CASSEDAARPGTQYF. The CDR3 region has the DNA TGTGCCAGCAGTGAAGACGCGGCCCGCCCCGGTACGCAGTATTTT. The genes are TRBV2 and TRBJ2-3; D is unresolved. The germline gives CDR1 SNHLY, CDR2 FYNNEI. This CDR3 has 15 amino acids. V was clipped by 1 base and J by 8 bases, with 16 bases between them.

The chain has TRBV2 and TRBJ2-3; 11 bases agree with TRBD2. Germline trimming cut 3 bases from V and 3 bases from J; bases unmatched to any gene: 5. This CDR3 is built from 16 residues. Germline CDR1 is SNHLY and CDR2 is FYNNEI. CDR3 protein: CASSDGTSGTTDTQYF. The CDR3 coding sequence is TGTGCCAGCAGTGACGGGACTAGCGGCACTACAGATACGCAGTATTTT. Full variable domain (missing parts from reference TRBV2 and TRBJ2-3): EPEVTQTPSHQVTQMGQEVILRCVPISNHLYFYWYRQILGQKVEFLVSFYNNEISEKSEIFDDQFSVERPDGSNFTLKIRSTKLEDSAMYFCASSDGTSGTTDTQYFGPGTRLTVL.

This chain connects TRBV7-9 to TRBJ1-4; D possibly corresponds to TRBD1 (6 bases). Germline loops: CDR1 SEHNR, CDR2 FQNEAQ (reference sequence). Trimming removed 3 bases at V and 6 bases at J, with 14 bases between. The CDR3 is 15 residues long. The CDR3 nucleotides read TGTGCCAGCAGCTTGAAGGGGGGCCAAGATGAAAAACTGTTTTTT. It yields the protein CASSLKGGQDEKLFF.

Points on this clone: Within the sample, other DNA sequences also encode this same CDR3. The CDR3 sequence is CASSLWGSGANVLTF. Here the CDR3 DNA reads TGTGCCAGCAGTTTATGGGGTTCCGGGGCCAACGTCCTGACTTTC. The gene calls are TRBV27 and TRBJ2-6; no firm D call. Trimming cost V 1 base and J 4 bases, with 8 bases left between them. This CDR3 has 15 amino acids. CDR1 MNHEY and CDR2 SMNVEV come from the germline V gene (reference sequence).